Here is one T cell receptor beta chain with its context. Its specificity is unknown. The data are from a study of siplizumab effects on memory and regulatory T cells. Study findings and constraints: A minor fraction of alloreactive clones, and no more, mapped to unstimulated subsets.

Data came from immunoSEQ multiplex PCR; TCRdb stores just in-frame clones and leaves some out. Of roughly 100,000 clones listed, 90% to 95% were seen once; the top ten hold about 1.1%. The V end was cut by 4 bases, the J end by 6 bases, with 7 bases between. This CDR3 is 12 amino acids long. Germline CDR1 and CDR2: SGHDT and YYEEEE. The TCR originated in a human donor in good health. The genes are TRBV5-6 and TRBJ2-2; D not certain. Material for sequencing was CD4+ T cells sorted from blood. CDR3 nucleotides: TGTGCCAGCAGCGCAGATCCCGGGGAGCTGTTTTTT. Translation: CASSADPGELFF.